Below, one TCR beta chain is given with its context. Its target is unknown. The CDR3 spans 18 residues. Trimming removed 6 bases from V and 1 base from J; junction bases left unmatched: 15. This specimen belongs to a study of blood T cells in healthy people across ages. Extractions gave at least 5.5 micrograms of total RNA per sample. Study-level findings and limits: Roughly linear age-related decline in beta diversity appeared, significant by age about 40.

Primers used in a second PCR of roughly 6 to 12 cycles were a sample-barcoded 5' primer and a J-beta primer mix. Each sample provided no less than 2.5 million CDR3-containing paired-end reads. One entry per CDR3 protein results from TCRdb running MiXCR on the 5' RACE reads. The sample holds around 600,000 distinct CDR3 sequences, around 48% seen once. The sequence was collected from a man older than 75 in good health. Sequenced sample: blood. The chain joins TRBV12-3 or TRBV12-4 to TRBJ2-5; 9 positions agree with TRBD2. The CDR3 sequence is CASSVGSSGKAFQETQYF. CDR3 nucleotides: TGTGCCAGCAGCGTCGGGTCTAGCGGGAAAGCTTTCCAAGAGACCCAGTACTTC.